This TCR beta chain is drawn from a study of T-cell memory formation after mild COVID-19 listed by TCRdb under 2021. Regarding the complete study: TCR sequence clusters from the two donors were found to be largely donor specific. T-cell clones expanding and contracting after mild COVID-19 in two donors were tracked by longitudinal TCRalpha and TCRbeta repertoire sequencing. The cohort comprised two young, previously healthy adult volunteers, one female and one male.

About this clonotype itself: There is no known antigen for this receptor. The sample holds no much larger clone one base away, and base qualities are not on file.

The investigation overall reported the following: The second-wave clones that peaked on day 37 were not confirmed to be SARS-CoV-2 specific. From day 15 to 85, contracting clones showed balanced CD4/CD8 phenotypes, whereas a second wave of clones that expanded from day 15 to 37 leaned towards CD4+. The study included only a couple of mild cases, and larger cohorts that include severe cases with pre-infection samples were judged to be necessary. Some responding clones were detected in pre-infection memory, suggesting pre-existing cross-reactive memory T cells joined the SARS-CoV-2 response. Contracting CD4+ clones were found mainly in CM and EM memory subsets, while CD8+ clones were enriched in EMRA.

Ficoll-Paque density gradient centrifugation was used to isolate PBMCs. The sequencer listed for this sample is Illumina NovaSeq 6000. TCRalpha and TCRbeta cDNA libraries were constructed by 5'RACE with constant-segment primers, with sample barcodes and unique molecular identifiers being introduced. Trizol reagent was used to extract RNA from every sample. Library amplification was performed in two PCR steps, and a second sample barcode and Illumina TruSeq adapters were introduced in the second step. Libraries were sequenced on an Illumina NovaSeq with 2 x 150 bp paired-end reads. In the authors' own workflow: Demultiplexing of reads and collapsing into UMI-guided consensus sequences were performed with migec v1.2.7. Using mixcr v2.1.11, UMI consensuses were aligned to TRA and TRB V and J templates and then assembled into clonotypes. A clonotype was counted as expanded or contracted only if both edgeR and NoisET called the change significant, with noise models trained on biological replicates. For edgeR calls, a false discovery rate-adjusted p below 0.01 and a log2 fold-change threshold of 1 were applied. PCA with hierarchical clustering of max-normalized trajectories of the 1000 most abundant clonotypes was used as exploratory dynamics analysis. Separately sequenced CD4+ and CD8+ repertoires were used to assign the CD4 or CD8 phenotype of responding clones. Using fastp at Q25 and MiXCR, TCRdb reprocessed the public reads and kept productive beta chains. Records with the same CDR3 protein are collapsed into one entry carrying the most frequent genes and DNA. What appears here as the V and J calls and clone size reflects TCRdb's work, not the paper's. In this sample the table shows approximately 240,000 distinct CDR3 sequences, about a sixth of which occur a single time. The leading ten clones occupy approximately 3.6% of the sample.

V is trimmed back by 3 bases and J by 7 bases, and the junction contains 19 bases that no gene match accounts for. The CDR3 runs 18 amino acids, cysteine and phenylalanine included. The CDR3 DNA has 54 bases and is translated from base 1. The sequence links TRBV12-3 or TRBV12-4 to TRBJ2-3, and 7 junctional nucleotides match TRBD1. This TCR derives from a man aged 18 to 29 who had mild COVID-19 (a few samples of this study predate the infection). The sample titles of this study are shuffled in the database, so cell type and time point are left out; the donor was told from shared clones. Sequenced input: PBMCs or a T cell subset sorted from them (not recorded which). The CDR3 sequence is CASSLGTDPLRVFYTQYF. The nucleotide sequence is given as TGTGCCAGCAGTTTGGGGACAGACCCCCTCAGGGTATTTTATACGCAGTATTTT.